This entry features one T cell receptor (beta chain) sequence. Mismatch with germline at one junction end may stem from a read error. The entry originates in a study of OX40 agonist ivuxolimab in advanced cancers. This CDR3 region has 14 residues. The germline gives CDR1 SNHLY, CDR2 FYNNEI. A history of autoimmune disease or systemic immunosuppression excluded patients. Data came from immunoSEQ multiplex PCR; TCRdb stores just in-frame clones and leaves some out. The sample has roughly 86,000 clones; approximately 91% are singletons. This material consisted of CD4+ or CD8+ T cells sorted from blood, taken in a trial of the OX40 agonist ivuxolimab. J is TRBJ1-2 and V is TRBV2; D may be TRBD1 (6 bases). The receptor was derived from an adult with an advanced solid tumor such as melanoma, head and neck, liver or kidney cancer. The CDR3 nucleotides are TGTGCCAGCAGCGAAGGGGGGGGCCCTTATGGCTACACCTTC. Residues: CASSEGGGPYGYTF.